The 9 T cell receptor beta chains given below trace back to one sample, sequenced in a study of OX40 agonist ivuxolimab in advanced cancers. Data came from immunoSEQ multiplex PCR; TCRdb stores just in-frame clones and leaves some out. Of approximately 40,000 clones in the sample, roughly 84% were seen once. The source material was CD4+ or CD8+ T cells sorted from blood, sampled in a trial of the OX40 agonist ivuxolimab. The origin of the receptors is an adult with an advanced solid tumor such as melanoma, head and neck, liver or kidney cancer.

The chain combines TRBV15 with TRBJ2-6, with 11 bases that match TRBD1. The germline V gene encodes CDR1 LNHNV and CDR2 YYDKDF (reference sequence). CDR3 length: 17 amino acids. After removal of 3 bases from V and 0 bases from J, the junction contained 1 base not matched to a gene. CDR3 sequence reads: CATSRGTGGSGANVLTF. In DNA, the CDR3 is TGTGCCACCAGCAGGGGGACAGGGGGCTCTGGGGCCAACGTCCTGACTTTC.

The chain employs TRBV12-5 and TRBJ2-1, with 10 bases aligning to TRBD2. CDR1 LGHNT and CDR2 FRNRAP come from the germline V gene. This CDR3 contains 15 residues. V lost 1 base, J lost 4 bases, and 1 base stayed unmatched. The CDR3 coding sequence is TGTGCTAGTGGTTTGGGACTAGCGGGTTACAATGAGCAGTTCTTC. Its translation is CASGLGLAGYNEQFF.

The chain combines TRBV5-1 with TRBJ2-6; 11 positions agree with TRBD2. Unmatched junction bases numbered 6, after V lost 4 bases and J lost 0 bases. The CDR3 extends over 18 amino acids. Germline V gives CDR1 SGHRS, CDR2 YFSETQ. CDR3 region: CASSKGLAAISGANVLTF. The CDR3 DNA reads as TGCGCCAGCAGCAAGGGACTAGCGGCAATCTCTGGGGCCAACGTCCTGACTTTC.

The chain links TRBV27 to TRBJ1-2; 8 nucleotides line up with TRBD1. The length of the CDR3 is 14 residues. Germline V gene lookup returns CDR1 MNHEY and CDR2 SMNVEV (reference sequence). V dropped 3 bases and J dropped 4; count of bases not matched to a gene: 4. The CDR3 DNA reads TGTGCCAGCAGTTTCGGACAGGGAGCCTATGGCTACACCTTC. It specifies CASSFGQGAYGYTF.

The chain has TRBV6-6 and TRBJ1-3; 8 bases agree with TRBD1. After removal of 6 bases from V and 2 bases from J, the junction contained 3 bases not matched to a gene. This CDR3 comprises 14 residues. From germline, CDR1 is MNHNY and CDR2 SVGAGI (reference sequence). Written as DNA, the CDR3 is TGTGCCAGCAGCTTACAGGGGGCTGGAAACACCATATATTTT. Translated, it gives CASSLQGAGNTIYF.

The V call is TRBV5-5, the J call TRBJ2-6; 8 nucleotides align to TRBD1. The CDR3 loop spans 18 amino acids. The V gene end was trimmed by 1 base and the J gene end by 0 bases; junction bases not matched to a gene: 6. The germline V gene encodes CDR1 SGHKS and CDR2 YYEKEE (reference sequence). This CDR3 reads CASSLRTGLLSGANVLTF. CDR3 bases: TGTGCCAGCAGCTTGAGGACAGGGCTCCTCTCTGGGGCCAACGTCCTGACTTTC.

The V gene is TRBV2, the J gene TRBJ1-5, with a weak D call TRBD1 (6 bases). Germline lookup yields CDR1 SNHLY and CDR2 FYNNEI. Between the trimmed V and J ends, which lost 6 bases and 1 base, there was a span of 13 bases. The CDR3 spans 15 residues. This CDR3 is CASRERGLSNQPQHF. CDR3 in DNA: TGTGCCAGCAGGGAGCGGGGGCTAAGCAATCAGCCCCAGCATTTT.

V usage is TRBV29-1 and J usage is TRBJ1-2, with D possibly matching TRBD1 (5 bases). The CDR3 contains 12 residues. Trimming left V 6 bases short and J 8 bases short, with 16 bases between. Germline loops: CDR1 SQVTM, CDR2 ANQGSEA. Written as DNA, the CDR3 is TGCAGCGTCGGGGACGGAAATAGGGGCTACACCTTC. This encodes CSVGDGNRGYTF.

The chain carries TRBV5-1 and TRBJ2-3; no clear D. The CDR3 runs 15 residues. Trimming shortened V by 0 bases and J by 0 bases, and 8 bases separated the two germline ends. The germline V gene has CDR1 SGHRS and CDR2 YFSETQ. CDR3 coding DNA: TGCGCCAGCAGCTTGGCCGGAACTAGCACAGATACGCAGTATTTT. As protein: CASSLAGTSTDTQYF.